These T cell receptor beta chains were read from a single sample in a study of blood T cell repertoires in COVID-19. Profiling relied on immunoSEQ multiplex PCR, and the TCRdb table lists in-frame clones only, not all of them. There are over 200,000 clones in the sample; 65% to 85% occur only once, and over 1% lies in the top ten. Sequences were obtained from peripheral blood. The receptors shown here come from a woman in her twenties or thirties with COVID-19, enrolled during active disease. Both conserved end residues are part of each CDR3. D genes are given only for firm matches. Not all rows give a size; the values are once, few, many and, for expanded clones, a class.

clone_size	d_call	j_call	v_call	cdr3_aa	cdr3_nt
-	TRBD2	TRBJ2-3	TRBV28	CASSFSGDSTDTQYF	TGTGCCAGCAGTTTCAGCGGGGACAGCACAGATACGCAGTATTTT
-	TRBD2	TRBJ2-3	TRBV16	CASSQVAGGPVHTQYF	TGTGCCAGCAGCCAAGTAGCGGGGGGGCCTGTTCATACGCAGTATTTT
-	-	TRBJ2-4	TRBV5-6	CASSFTGYTQYF	TGTGCCAGCAGCTTTACAGGGTATACTCAGTACTTC
-	-	TRBJ2-1	TRBV30	CAWSKETGQFF	TGTGCCTGGAGTAAGGAGACAGGGCAGTTCTTC
-	-	TRBJ1-5	TRBV6-2/TRBV6-3	CASSADRHQHF	TGTGCCAGCAGCGCCGACAGACACCAGCATTTT
-	TRBD1	TRBJ2-5	TRBV5-1	CASSLTGGETQYF	TGCGCCAGCAGCTTAACAGGGGGAGAGACCCAGTACTTC
few	-	TRBJ2-5	TRBV7-3	CASSKTVGGETQYF	TGTGCCAGCAGCAAGACAGTGGGAGGCGAGACCCAGTACTTC
once	-	TRBJ2-5	TRBV5-4	CASSLELEETQYF	TGTGCCAGCAGCTTGGAACTCGAAGAGACCCAGTACTTC
-	-	TRBJ2-7	TRBV6-2/TRBV6-3	CASSYTPSYEQYF	TGTGCCAGCAGTTACACACCCTCCTACGAGCAGTACTTC
-	TRBD2	TRBJ2-3	TRBV9	CASSDRTSGSTDTQYF	TGTGCCAGCAGTGACCGGACTAGCGGGAGTACAGATACGCAGTATTTT
-	-	TRBJ1-6	TRBV5-1	CASSLELGGNSPLHF	TGCGCCAGCAGCTTGGAGCTCGGGGGGAATTCACCCCTCCACTTT
-	TRBD2	TRBJ2-5	TRBV5-1	CASSLVAGGPSETQYF	TGCGCCAGCAGCTTGGTCGCGGGGGGGCCGTCAGAGACCCAGTACTTC
-	TRBD2	TRBJ2-2	TRBV5-5	CASSLSTSGSRTGELFF	TGTGCCAGCAGCTTGTCGACTAGCGGGAGTCGTACCGGGGAGCTGTTTTTT
-	-	TRBJ1-2	TRBV7-2	CASSLGGFSGYTF	TGTGCCAGCAGCTTAGGCGGGTTTAGTGGCTACACCTTC
-	TRBD2	TRBJ2-3	TRBV4-3	CASSQDVAGGTDTQYF	TGCGCCAGCAGCCAAGATGTGGCGGGGGGGACAGATACGCAGTATTTT
-	TRBD2	TRBJ2-5	TRBV7-2	CASSLGPGLAGGPETQYF	TGTGCCAGCAGCTTAGGCCCGGGACTAGCGGGAGGGCCGGAGACCCAGTACTTC
-	-	TRBJ2-2	TRBV19	CASRVNRAPNTGELFF	TGTGCCAGTAGGGTGAACAGGGCCCCCAACACCGGGGAGCTGTTTTTT
-	TRBD1	TRBJ1-2	TRBV5-6	CASSHPQGEGYGYTF	TGTGCCAGCAGCCATCCCCAGGGGGAAGGATATGGCTACACCTTC
-	-	TRBJ1-2	TRBV5-4	CASSLVGQGYGYTF	TGTGCCAGCAGCTTGGTCGGCCAGGGCTATGGCTACACCTTC
-	-	TRBJ2-5	TRBV9	CASSGTDQETQYF	TGTGCCAGCAGCGGGACAGACCAAGAGACCCAGTACTTC
few	-	TRBJ1-2	TRBV16	CASSQSSRVGYTF	TGTGCCAGCAGCCAATCTTCCAGGGTTGGCTACACCTTC
-	TRBD1	TRBJ1-2	TRBV28	CASSPDRVFGYTF	TGTGCCAGCAGTCCCGACAGGGTATTTGGCTACACCTTC
-	-	TRBJ1-2	TRBV5-6	CASSFFRWGRGRESYGYTF	TGTGCCAGCAGCTTCTTCAGGTGGGGGAGGGGCAGGGAGTCCTATGGCTACACCTTC
-	-	TRBJ2-4	TRBV5-1	CASSSTGLTGLKNIQYF	TGCGCCAGCAGCTCAACAGGGCTGACTGGACTTAAAAACATTCAGTACTTC
few	-	TRBJ1-2	TRBV16	CASSPSSANYGYTF	TGTGCCAGCAGCCCCTCGTCCGCTAACTATGGCTACACCTTC
few	-	TRBJ1-4	TRBV2	CASSGQIPTNEKLFF	TGTGCCAGCAGTGGACAGATTCCAACTAATGAAAAACTGTTTTTT
-	-	TRBJ2-2	TRBV7-2	CASIDIVGSTGELFF	TGTGCCAGCATCGATATTGTTGGCAGCACCGGGGAGCTGTTTTTT
-	-	TRBJ1-6	TRBV9	CASSVADGRAYNSPLHF	TGTGCCAGCAGCGTAGCTGACGGCCGGGCCTATAATTCACCCCTCCACTTT
-	TRBD1	TRBJ2-1	TRBV4-1	CASSPGTGVPYNEQFF	TGCGCCAGCAGCCCGGGCACAGGGGTCCCGTACAATGAGCAGTTCTTC
few	-	TRBJ1-4	TRBV4-3	CASSQAAGATNEKLFF	TGCGCCAGCAGCCAAGCGGCCGGGGCAACTAATGAAAAACTGTTTTTT
few	-	TRBJ1-1	TRBV5-4	CASSLWGSKNTEAFF	TGTGCCAGCAGCTTGTGGGGCTCAAAGAACACTGAAGCTTTCTTT
-	TRBD1	TRBJ1-2	TRBV30	CAWSGTGNYGYTF	TGTGCCTGGAGCGGGACAGGCAATTATGGCTACACCTTC
-	TRBD2	TRBJ2-3	TRBV6-2/TRBV6-3	CASSYYASGGTDTQYF	TGTGCCAGCAGTTACTACGCTAGCGGGGGCACAGATACGCAGTATTTT
few	-	TRBJ2-1	TRBV7-2	CASSLFHTPYNEQFF	TGTGCCAGCAGCTTATTTCACACGCCGTACAATGAGCAGTTCTTC
-	TRBD2	TRBJ2-4	TRBV6-1	CASSEEGLAGGTKNIQYF	TGTGCCAGCAGTGAAGAGGGACTAGCGGGAGGGACCAAAAACATTCAGTACTTC
few	-	TRBJ1-5	TRBV24-1	CALRGQPQHF	TGTGCCCTACGGGGTCAGCCCCAGCATTTT
-	-	TRBJ1-2	TRBV5-1	CASSLGQSSYGYTF	TGCGCCAGCAGCTTGGGACAGTCTAGCTATGGCTACACCTTC
-	-	TRBJ2-1	TRBV5-5	CASSLAYEPLSYNEQFF	TGTGCCAGCAGCTTGGCCTACGAGCCACTATCCTACAATGAGCAGTTCTTC
-	TRBD1	TRBJ2-1	TRBV27	CASSPRDSVYNEQFF	TGTGCCAGCAGTCCCCGGGACAGCGTATACAATGAGCAGTTCTTC